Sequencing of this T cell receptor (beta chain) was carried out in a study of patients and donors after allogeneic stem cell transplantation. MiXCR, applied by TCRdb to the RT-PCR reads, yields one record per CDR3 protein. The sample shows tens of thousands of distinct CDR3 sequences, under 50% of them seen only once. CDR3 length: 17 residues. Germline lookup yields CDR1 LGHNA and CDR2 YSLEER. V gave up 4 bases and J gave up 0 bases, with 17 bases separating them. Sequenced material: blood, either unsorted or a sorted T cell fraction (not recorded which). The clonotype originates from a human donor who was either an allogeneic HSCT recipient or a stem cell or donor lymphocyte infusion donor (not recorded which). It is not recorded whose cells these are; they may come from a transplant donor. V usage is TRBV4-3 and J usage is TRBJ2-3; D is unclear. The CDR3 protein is CASSPWINPDSTDTQYF. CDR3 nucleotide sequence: TGCGCCAGCAGCCCGTGGATTAACCCCGATAGCACAGATACGCAGTATTTT.